One TCR beta chain is described in this entry. The antigen is not known. Clones were read by immunoSEQ multiplex PCR, and TCRdb kept only the in-frame ones, dropping some. The sample carries around 30,000 clones, more than 85% recorded once. The data were taken from a study of OX40 agonist ivuxolimab in advanced cancers. Study context: Ivuxolimab is an agonistic anti-OX40 (CD134) antibody, and patients were treated with it.

Exclusion of a patient followed from autoimmune disease history or systemic immunosuppression. The length of the CDR3 is 12 residues. The germline V gene has CDR1 SGHDT and CDR2 YYEEEE. Trimming stripped 0 bases from V and 4 bases from J, with 2 bases between. The study's findings and limits: It was not determined which antigens were specifically recognized by the peripheral T cells that had undergone clonal expansion. More expanded clones were found, on average, in CD8+ than in CD4+ T cells.

Sequencing used CD4+ or CD8+ T cells sorted from blood, obtained in a trial of the OX40 agonist ivuxolimab. The rearrangement joins TRBV5-6 to TRBJ2-1, with no clear D. This sequence originates from an adult with an advanced solid tumor such as melanoma, head and neck, liver or kidney cancer. The CDR3 sequence: CASSLEYNEQFF. CDR3 coding DNA: TGTGCCAGCAGCTTGGAGTACAATGAGCAGTTCTTC.